The 12 T cell receptor beta chains given below trace back to one sample, sequenced in a study of metastatic and nonmetastatic thyroid tumors. Ahead of thyroid surgery, no patient had received treatment of any kind. TCRdb re-called the PCR reads through MiXCR. The profile covers over 35,000 clones, with roughly 13% appearing a single time and around 9.5% taken by the ten largest. Sequencing was performed on blood. These receptors all come from a female donor with papillary thyroid cancer or a benign thyroid nodule (not recorded which). Some clones in this sample may be carry-over from other donors' samples.

This clone came up a few times. This chain connects TRBV28 to TRBJ1-6; D not resolved. CDR3 length: 17 amino acids. V was pared by 6 bases and J by 9 bases, with 24 bases between. Per germline, CDR1 MDHEN and CDR2 SYDVKM. DNA for the CDR3: TGTGCCAGCAGGATTTGGGTTCGAGGGTCTGGCTGTTCACCCCTCCACTTT. Encoded protein: CASRIWVRGSGCSPLHF.

This clone has a handful of counts. The sample carries other DNA sequences with the same CDR3. The chain has TRBV29-1 and TRBJ2-5; tentative D call: TRBD2 (6 bases). Trimming took off 8 bases at V and 1 base at J, with 8 bases between the two ends. Germline V gives CDR1 SQVTM, CDR2 ANQGSEA. The CDR3 runs to 11 residues. The CDR3: CSLGGQETQYF. The CDR3 region has the DNA TGCAGCCTCGGGGGCCAAGAGACCCAGTACTTC.

This clone was observed many times. The chain combines TRBV5-8 with TRBJ1-6; TRBD1 matches at 9 bases. After removal of 0 bases from V and 7 bases from J, the junction contained 2 bases not matched to a gene. CDR1 and CDR2 from the germline V gene are SGHTS and YDEGEE. The CDR3 consists of 15 residues. The CDR3 here is CASSLGGQGNSPLHF. CDR3 in DNA: TGTGCCAGCAGCTTGGGAGGACAGGGGAATTCACCCCTCCACTTT.

Comment on this clone: Compared with germline, one end of the junction differs, possibly owing to a read error. The chain carries TRBV4-1 and TRBJ2-7; the match to TRBD2 covers 14 bases. Germline V CDR1 and CDR2: MGHRA, YSYEKL. This CDR3 contains 20 residues. As DNA, the CDR3 is TGCGCCAGCATCCAAGTTGGGAGGATAGTGACTAGCGGGAGGGCCGGCGAGCAGTACTTC. Its translation is CASIQVGRIVTSGRAGEQYF.

This clone has a count of ten or more. The chain is built from TRBV11-2 and TRBJ1-4; D possibly corresponds to TRBD1 (5 bases). CDR3 size: 16 residues. V was pared by 2 bases and J by 3 bases, with 13 bases between. CDR1 and CDR2 from the germline V gene are SGHAT and FQNNGV. The CDR3 sequence: CASSLQWGTANEKLFF. CDR3 sequence (DNA): TGTGCCAGCAGCTTACAGTGGGGGACGGCTAATGAAAAACTGTTTTTT.

To note about this clone: Since a much larger clone is just one base distant, this may be a read error. This chain connects TRBV11-3 to TRBJ1-1; D gene ambiguous. The V gene's germline CDR1 is SGHNT and CDR2 YENEEA. V was clipped by 0 bases and J by 8 bases, with 10 bases between them. CDR3 length equals 13 residues. The CDR3 protein is CASSLEHHGEAFF. Written as DNA, the CDR3 is TGTGCCAGCAGCTTAGAGCATCATGGGGAAGCTTTCTTT.

This clone was observed at least ten times. J is TRBJ2-7 and V is TRBV10-1; TRBD2 matches 9 bases. The germline V gene has CDR1 WNHNN and CDR2 SYGVQD (reference sequence). Trimming removed 1 base from V and 7 bases from J; junction bases left unmatched: 5. This CDR3 region has 14 residues. CDR3 DNA: TGCGCCAGCAGTGAGTTAGCGGGAGAGGATGAGCAGTACTTC. Residues: CASSELAGEDEQYF.

Ten or more counts support this clone. The gene calls are TRBV5-6 and TRBJ2-3, with a weak D call TRBD2 (6 bases). This CDR3 is built from 16 residues. In germline, CDR1 is SGHDT, CDR2 YYEEEE. V was cut by 4 bases and J by 3 bases, with 18 bases left in between. The CDR3 bases are TGTGCCAGCAGCGCTCTCGGGGGTCCGGGGACAGATACGCAGTATTTT. Translation gives CASSALGGPGTDTQYF. The full variable domain, its missing parts supplied by reference TRBV5-6 and TRBJ2-3, is DAGVTQSPTHLIKTRGQQVTLRCSPKSGHDTVSWYQQALGQGPQFIFQYYEEEERQRGNFPDRFSGHQFPNYSSELNVNALLLGDSALYLCASSALGGPGTDTQYFGPGTRLTVL.

This clone occurred many times. For the CDR3, the DNA is TGTGCCAGCAGCACTGGGGATACGCAGTATTTT. Translated, it gives CASSTGDTQYF. The chain is built from TRBV5-6 and TRBJ2-3; D gene unclear. Trimming removed 4 bases from V and 6 bases from J, with 6 bases in between. CDR1 is SGHDT and CDR2 is YYEEEE in the germline V gene. The CDR3 sequence is 11 residues long.

This clone was picked up many times. This same CDR3 is encoded by further DNA sequences in the sample. The rearrangement joins TRBV7-3 to TRBJ1-3; no clear D gene. Trimming removed 2 bases at V and 1 base at J, with 9 bases between. CDR3 length equals 15 residues. CDR1 is SGHTA, CDR2 FQGTGA, per germline. CDR3: CASSLGPGSGNTIYF. DNA of the CDR3: TGTGCCAGCAGCTTAGGGCCAGGTTCTGGAAACACCATATATTTT.

The table lists this clone with many counts. V is TRBV7-2 and J is TRBJ2-1; no reliable D call. The germline gives CDR1 SGHTA, CDR2 FQGNSA. With 2 bases removed from V and 15 bases from J, the gap between germline ends came to 14 bases. The CDR3 totals 12 residues. The CDR3 here is CASSLTAGRAFF. Written as DNA, the CDR3 is TGTGCCAGCAGCTTAACGGCCGGACGGGCGTTCTTC. The variable domain in full, completed from reference TRBV7-2 and TRBJ2-1, reads GAGVSQSPSNKVTEKGKDVELRCDPISGHTALYWYRQSLGQGLEFLIYFQGNSAPDKSGLPSDRFSAERTGGSVSTLTIQRTQQEDSAVYLCASSLTAGRAFFGPGTRLTVL.

This clone was detected ten times or more. CDR3 residues: CARETTTDTQYF. CDR3 DNA: TGTGCCAGAGAGACTACTACAGATACGCAGTATTTT. The chain carries TRBV5-8 and TRBJ2-3, with a weak D call TRBD2 (5 bases). Germline CDR1 and CDR2: SGHTS and YDEGEE. Trimming left V 8 bases short and J 3 bases short, with 10 bases between. This CDR3 has 12 amino acids.